The 13 T cell receptor beta chains below come from one sample, sequenced in a study of beta chain features in type 1 diabetes (dated by TCRdb to the late 2010s). General findings and caveats noted by the study authors: In all four CD4+ subsets, TCRB CDR3 length was moderately but significantly shorter in type 1 diabetes patients.

Which antigens these TCRs recognize remains unknown. Library prep was done by the immunoSEQ multiplex PCR assay. The High Capacity cDNA Reverse Transcription Kit was used to reverse transcribe all of the isolated RNA, meaning that expressed TCRB transcripts were what got sequenced. TCRdb retrieved this table from immuneACCESS and kept in-frame rearrangements only. Not all clones are present; in checked studies, unresolved V genes account for under half, and no reason is known for the remainder. In all, the sample holds 250,000 to 300,000 clones, and approximately 15% of those were seen once. Clones ranked in the top ten supply under 0.02% of the sample. Sequencing was carried out using naive CD4+ T cells from blood. Reading the label with the study, this specimen's cell subset or site is: true naive CD4+ T cells. The receptors here all came from a man aged 25-45 years with type 1 diabetes.

The chain's CDR3 is CSALAGWTQYF. The CDR3 DNA reads TGCAGTGCTTTAGCGGGATGGACCCAGTACTTC. The rearrangement links TRBV20-1 to TRBJ2-5; 8 bases are shared with TRBD2. V lost 5 bases and J lost 7; bases outside the gene matches: 3. Germline V gene data show CDR1 as DFQATT and CDR2 as SNEGSKA (reference sequence). The CDR3 length is 11 residues.

This clone was seen more than once but under ten times. The chain carries TRBV2 and TRBJ2-7, with D perhaps TRBD1 (5 bases). Germline lookup yields CDR1 SNHLY and CDR2 FYNNEI. The CDR3 is made up of 14 amino acids. Between the trimmed V and J ends, which lost 3 bases and 3 bases, there was a span of 12 bases. CDR3 sequence reads: CASSEQAGFYEQYF. In DNA form, the CDR3 reads TGTGCCAGCAGTGAGCAAGCAGGGTTCTACGAGCAGTACTTC.

The chain recombines TRBV2 with TRBJ1-2; tentatively, D is TRBD1 (5 bases). Germline V gene sequence: CDR1 SNHLY, CDR2 FYNNEI. V was pared by 3 bases and J by 8 bases, with 10 bases between. The CDR3 is 12 residues long. CDR3 residues: CASSEGGRGYTF. CDR3 DNA: TGTGCCAGCAGTGAGGGGGGACGGGGCTACACCTTC.

A few counts support this clone. V usage is TRBV7-8 and J usage is TRBJ2-7, with 7 bases aligning to TRBD1. Germline assignment: CDR1 SGHVS and CDR2 FQNEAQ. The CDR3 length is 13 residues. V shed 5 bases and J 3 bases; nucleotides not matched to a gene: 4. CDR3 sequence (DNA): TGTGCCAGCAGCCACAGGGGAGACTACGAGCAGTACTTC. Protein product: CASSHRGDYEQYF.

The J gene is TRBJ2-7, the V gene TRBV29-1; 9 bases line up with TRBD1. Germline V CDR1 and CDR2: SQVTM, ANQGSEA. The CDR3 has 12 residues. V was pared by 6 bases and J by 3 bases, with 3 bases of the junction left unmatched. The CDR3 region is CSVLGQGYEQYF. CDR3 sequence (DNA): TGCAGCGTCCTGGGACAGGGCTACGAGCAGTACTTC.

The chain uses TRBV6-6 and TRBJ2-1, with TRBD2 identical over 7 bases. The J segment lost 7 bases and the V segment lost 5 bases, leaving 11 bases of the junction unmatched. This CDR3 comprises 15 residues. Germline CDR1 and CDR2: MNHNY and SVGAGI (reference sequence). The CDR3 loop reads CASSAWAGVSNEQFF. The DNA of the CDR3 is TGTGCCAGCAGTGCCTGGGCGGGAGTATCAAATGAGCAGTTCTTC.

The chain recombines TRBV25-1 with TRBJ2-1; no reliable D call. Germline lookup yields CDR1 MGHDK and CDR2 SYGVNS. The CDR3 contains 13 residues. The V and J ends lost 5 bases and 8 bases respectively, with 13 bases between them. The CDR3 protein is CASSSPLSHEQFF. CDR3 DNA sequence: TGTGCCAGCAGTAGCCCGCTAAGCCATGAGCAGTTCTTC.

Only a few counts were recorded for this clone. The gene calls are TRBV27 and TRBJ2-5, with D possibly matching TRBD2 (5 bases). Deletions cut 5 bases from V and 5 bases from J, with 18 bases between. The CDR3 length is 15 residues. CDR1 MNHEY and CDR2 SMNVEV come from the germline V gene (reference sequence). CDR3 sequence (DNA): TGTGCCAGCAGTACGACCTGGGAGTCCCGGGAGACCCAGTACTTC. As protein: CASSTTWESRETQYF.

Turning to this clone: Different DNA sequences within this sample yield the same CDR3. The genes are TRBV7-2 and TRBJ2-5, with D tentatively TRBD1 (6 bases). Trimming stripped 5 bases from V and 4 bases from J, with 11 bases between. CDR1 is SGHTA, CDR2 FQGNSA, per germline. The CDR3 loop spans 13 amino acids. The CDR3 coding sequence is TGTGCCAGCAGCCTTCGAGGGGGAGAGACCCAGTACTTC. This encodes CASSLRGGETQYF.

This clone has just a few counts. The genes are TRBV9 and TRBJ2-2; TRBD2 matches at 9 bases. Trimming cost V 3 bases and J 2 bases; bases outside gene matches: 8. This CDR3 spans 17 amino acids. Germline loops: CDR1 SGDLS, CDR2 YYNGEE. CDR3 region: CASSALERGANTGELFF. The CDR3 DNA reads TGTGCCAGCAGCGCACTTGAGCGGGGGGCCAACACCGGGGAGCTGTTTTTT.

J is TRBJ2-1 and V is TRBV12-5; TRBD2 might be the D (5 bases). CDR3 size: 14 residues. Trimming took off 8 bases at V and 0 bases at J, with 11 bases between the two ends. Germline CDR1 is LGHNT and CDR2 is FRNRAP. The CDR3 DNA reads as TGTGCTAGTTCGGGAATGGGCTCCTACAATGAGCAGTTCTTC. It codes for CASSGMGSYNEQFF.

This clone showed up just a few times. The chain combines TRBV30 with TRBJ1-5, with 7 bases fitting TRBD1. The V gene end was trimmed by 2 bases and the J gene end by 9 bases; junction bases not matched to a gene: 7. Germline V CDR1 and CDR2: GTSNPN, SVGIG (reference sequence). The CDR3 is 13 amino acids. The CDR3 DNA sequence: TGTGCCTGGAGTAAGGGACAGCCAGGGCCCCAGCATTTT. It translates to CAWSKGQPGPQHF.

This clone has a handful of counts. The chain carries TRBV25-1 and TRBJ2-5, with 11 bases identical to TRBD2. J lost 2 bases, V lost 5 bases, and 4 bases had no gene match. In germline, CDR1 is MGHDK, CDR2 SYGVNS. CDR3 length: 15 amino acids. As DNA, the CDR3 is TGTGCCAGCAGTTCTCGACTAGCGGGACAAGAGACCCAGTACTTC. Protein sequence: CASSSRLAGQETQYF.